Below are 22 T cell receptor beta chains sequenced from a single sample in a study of T cell responses to AZD1222 COVID-19 vaccine. Here immunoSEQ multiplex PCR was the method, and the copy in TCRdb shows in-frame clones only, minus some. This table has 95,000 to 110,000 clones, 80% to 95% appearing once. The specimen was peripheral blood, collected 28 days after the second AZD1222 dose. The receptors were sampled from an adult who received the AZD1222 COVID-19 vaccine.

The chain is built from TRBV19 and TRBJ1-1, with no clear D. V lost 2 bases, J lost 7 bases, and 8 bases lay in between. The CDR3 consists of 12 residues. Germline CDR1 is LNHDA and CDR2 is SQIVND (reference sequence). The CDR3 region has the DNA TGTGCCAGTAGTATAAGGGCGCATGAAGCTTTCTTT. It translates to CASSIRAHEAFF.

V and J are TRBV24-1 and TRBJ2-3; possibly TRBD2 for D (5 bases). There are 16 residues in the CDR3. Trimming cost V 3 bases and J 0 bases, with 12 bases left between them. Per the germline V gene, CDR1 is KGHDR and CDR2 is SFDVKD. CDR3 nucleotide sequence: TGTGCCACCAGTGATCTAGGACGGGGAAGCACAGATACGCAGTATTTT. Protein: CATSDLGRGSTDTQYF.

This chain uses TRBV2 with TRBJ1-2; D perhaps matches TRBD1 (5 bases). The CDR3 extends over 13 amino acids. Deletions cut 6 bases from V and 7 bases from J, with 15 bases between. Germline CDR1 is SNHLY and CDR2 is FYNNEI. The CDR3 DNA is TGTGCCAGCAGAACTAACTACGGGGCTGGCTACACCTTC. Protein product: CASRTNYGAGYTF.

The gene calls are TRBV9 and TRBJ2-1; D remains unclear. The germline V and J ends were trimmed by 0 bases and 6 bases, with 13 bases remaining between them. This CDR3 is 15 amino acids long. CDR1 is SGDLS, CDR2 YYNGEE, per germline. The CDR3 spells CASSVATHLTNEQFF. CDR3 coding DNA: TGTGCCAGCAGCGTAGCCACCCACTTAACCAATGAGCAGTTCTTC. The full variable domain, rest sourced from reference TRBV9 and TRBJ2-1, is DSGVTQTPKHLITATGQRVTLRCSPRSGDLSVYWYQQSLDQGLQFLIQYYNGEERAKGNILERFSAQQFPDLHSELNLSSLELGDSALYFCASSVATHLTNEQFFGPGTRLTVL.

The gene calls are TRBV5-6 and TRBJ2-2, with D unresolved. CDR3 length: 13 residues. Trimming left V 0 bases short and J 6 bases short, with 6 bases between. Germline CDR1 reads SGHDT; CDR2 reads YYEEEE. Here the CDR3 reads CASSLVGSGELFF. The CDR3 DNA reads TGTGCCAGCAGCTTGGTAGGATCCGGGGAGCTGTTTTTT.

CDR3: CASSLTYRDNTEAFF. The CDR3 nucleotides are TGTGCCAGCAGCTTAACGTACAGAGATAACACTGAAGCTTTCTTT. This chain joins TRBV7-3 and TRBJ1-1, with D hard to call. The CDR3 runs 15 residues. CDR1 SGHTA and CDR2 FQGTGA come from the germline V gene. V gave up 0 bases and J gave up 2 bases, with 10 bases separating them.

This clone has just one count. The genes are TRBV4-1 and TRBJ2-2; either TRBD1 or TRBD2 may fit D (6 bases each). The CDR3 spans 18 residues. The germline V gene encodes CDR1 MGHRA and CDR2 YSYEKL. V was cut by 0 bases and J by 0 bases, with 14 bases left in between. The chain's CDR3 is CASSQDSVGGTNTGELFF. The DNA for the CDR3 is TGCGCCAGCAGCCAAGATTCGGTAGGGGGGACGAACACCGGGGAGCTGTTTTTT.

V usage is TRBV29-1 and J usage is TRBJ2-5; perhaps TRBD2 as D (5 bases). The CDR3 runs 11 residues. Germline values: CDR1 SQVTM, CDR2 ANQGSEA. Trimming took 0 bases from V and 9 from J, leaving 8 bases between them. The CDR3 nucleotides read TGCAGCGTTGAAGATTCCGGGGCCCAGTACTTC. Protein: CSVEDSGAQYF.

V and J are TRBV3-1 (or the pseudogene TRBV3-2) and TRBJ1-1; weak D call: TRBD1 (6 bases). Per the germline V gene, CDR1 is LGHDT and CDR2 is YNNKEL (reference sequence). The V and J ends lost 3 bases and 5 bases respectively, with 13 bases between them. This CDR3 spans 14 amino acids. The CDR3 protein is CASSQEQGNTEAFF. The CDR3 nucleotides are TGTGCCAGCAGCCAGGAACAGGGCAATACTGAAGCTTTCTTT.

This clone was seen only once. The chain links TRBV19 to TRBJ1-1; D remains unclear. CDR1 and CDR2 from the germline V gene are LNHDA and SQIVND (reference sequence). This CDR3 has 13 residues. The V end was cut by 7 bases, the J end by 3 bases, with 12 bases between. Here the CDR3 reads CASTQGGYTEAFF. The CDR3 nucleotides are TGTGCCAGTACCCAAGGTGGATACACTGAAGCTTTCTTT.

V usage is TRBV13 and J usage is TRBJ2-7; TRBD1 matches at 9 bases. This CDR3 is built from 16 residues. V lost 5 bases, J lost 2 bases, and 10 bases stayed unmatched. Germline-derived CDR1 and CDR2 are PRHDT and FYEKMQ (reference sequence). The CDR3 DNA reads as TGTGCCAGCAGCACCAGACAGGGGGTATTTACCTACGAGCAGTACTTC. It is translated as CASSTRQGVFTYEQYF.

The V call is TRBV19, the J call TRBJ2-1; the match to TRBD2 covers 11 bases. J was trimmed by 10 bases and V by 6 bases; bases with no gene match: 14. The germline V gene has CDR1 LNHDA and CDR2 SQIVND (reference sequence). The CDR3 loop spans 16 amino acids. CDR3 DNA: TGTGCCAGTAGGATGACCGGGACTAGCGGAAGCTGGGAGCAGTTCTTC. Protein: CASRMTGTSGSWEQFF.

This chain uses TRBV18 with TRBJ2-1, with D possibly matching TRBD1 (5 bases). Trimming took off 5 bases at V and 6 bases at J, with 17 bases between the two ends. Germline CDR1 KGHSH, CDR2 LQKENI. The CDR3 contains 15 residues. The CDR3 DNA reads TGTGCCAGCTCAAGAGACGTCCAGGGTTCCAATGAGCAGTTCTTC. It codes for CASSRDVQGSNEQFF. Supplemented by reference TRBV18 and TRBJ2-1, the full variable domain reads NAGVMQNPRHLVRRRGQEARLRCSPMKGHSHVYWYRQLPEEGLKFMVYLQKENIIDESGMPKERFSAEFPKEGPSILRIQQVVRGDSAAYFCASSRDVQGSNEQFFGPGTRLTVL.

CDR3 DNA sequence: TGTGCCAGCAGCCCCCCAAGGGAGGCAGGGGACTCTGGGGCCAACGTCCTGACTTTC. Translation: CASSPPREAGDSGANVLTF. V gene TRBV14 combines with J gene TRBJ2-6; the D gene could be TRBD1 or TRBD2 (6 bases each). The CDR3 is 19 amino acids. CDR1 and CDR2 from the germline V gene are SGHDN and FVKESK. Trimming pared 4 bases from V and 0 bases from J, leaving 19 bases between.

About this clone: Germline is not matched at one junction end, which may reflect a read error. In DNA, the CDR3 is TGTGCCAGCAGTCCCGGGACAGGGGGGCATTTT. Its translation is CASSPGTGGHF. The chain uses TRBV28 and TRBJ1-3; 11 bases are a match to TRBD1. The length of the CDR3 is 11 residues. Germline CDR1 reads MDHEN; CDR2 reads SYDVKM.

The rearrangement uses TRBV19 and TRBJ1-5; a weak D match, TRBD1 (6 bases). Germline CDR1 LNHDA, CDR2 SQIVND (reference sequence). Trimming left V 8 bases short and J 6 bases short, with 11 bases between. The CDR3 is 12 amino acids. DNA of the CDR3: TGTGCCAGTCGGCTAGGGGGTCAGCCCCAGCATTTT. Protein: CASRLGGQPQHF.

V and J are TRBV7-3 and TRBJ1-1, with unresolved D. The CDR3 runs 15 residues. V shed 5 bases and J shed 1 base, with 14 bases lying between them. Germline V gene data show CDR1 as SGHTA and CDR2 as FQGTGA. DNA of the CDR3: TGTGCCAGCAGCCCCCTAATGCGGGGGAACACTGAAGCTTTCTTT. This sequence encodes CASSPLMRGNTEAFF.

J is TRBJ2-7 and V is TRBV14; 9 nucleotides align to TRBD1. J gave up 9 bases and V 0 bases, and 9 bases lay outside the gene matches. The germline V gene encodes CDR1 SGHDN and CDR2 FVKESK. The CDR3 sequence is 15 residues long. CDR3 DNA sequence: TGTGCCAGCAGCCAAGACCTGGACAGGGGAGGTGGGCAGTACTTC. It yields the protein CASSQDLDRGGGQYF. Supplemented by reference TRBV14 and TRBJ2-7, the full variable domain reads EAGVTQFPSHSVIEKGQTVTLRCDPISGHDNLYWYRRVMGKEIKFLLHFVKESKQDESGMPNNRFLAERTGGTYSTLKVQPAELEDSGVYFCASSQDLDRGGGQYFGPGTRLTVT.

This clone occurred once. This chain connects TRBV9 to TRBJ1-2; TRBD1 matches 9 bases. The CDR3 has 13 amino acids. V dropped 2 bases and J dropped 7; count of bases not matched to a gene: 3. The germline CDR1 and CDR2 sequences are SGDLS and YYNGEE. The CDR3: CASSVTGGLGYTF. CDR3 nucleotide sequence: TGTGCCAGCAGCGTCACAGGGGGCCTTGGCTACACCTTC.

This chain connects TRBV7-3 to TRBJ2-7; D unclear. The CDR3 covers 11 residues. Germline CDR1 and CDR2: SGHTA and FQGTGA. The germline V and J ends were trimmed by 2 bases and 9 bases, with 8 bases remaining between them. Here the CDR3 reads CASSLLGGQYF. CDR3 bases: TGTGCCAGCAGCTTACTCGGCGGGCAGTACTTC.

This chain connects TRBV19 to TRBJ1-4, with TRBD1 as a possible D gene (5 bases). Trimming removed 6 bases from V and 7 bases from J, with 18 bases in between. CDR3 length: 15 amino acids. CDR1 LNHDA and CDR2 SQIVND come from the germline V gene (reference sequence). Written as DNA, the CDR3 is TGTGCCAGTAGCATTGGGGTGACAGTGGGTGAAAAACTGTTTTTT. Its translation: CASSIGVTVGEKLFF.

The chain uses TRBV6-2 or TRBV6-3 and TRBJ1-5; D is undetermined. Germline CDR1 reads MNHEY; CDR2 reads SVGEGT. The V end was cut by 2 bases, the J end by 11 bases, with 13 bases between. The CDR3 runs to 13 residues. The CDR3, as DNA: TGTGCCAGCAGTTACCGGGTGACGGGCTCCCAGCATTTT. Translation gives CASSYRVTGSQHF.